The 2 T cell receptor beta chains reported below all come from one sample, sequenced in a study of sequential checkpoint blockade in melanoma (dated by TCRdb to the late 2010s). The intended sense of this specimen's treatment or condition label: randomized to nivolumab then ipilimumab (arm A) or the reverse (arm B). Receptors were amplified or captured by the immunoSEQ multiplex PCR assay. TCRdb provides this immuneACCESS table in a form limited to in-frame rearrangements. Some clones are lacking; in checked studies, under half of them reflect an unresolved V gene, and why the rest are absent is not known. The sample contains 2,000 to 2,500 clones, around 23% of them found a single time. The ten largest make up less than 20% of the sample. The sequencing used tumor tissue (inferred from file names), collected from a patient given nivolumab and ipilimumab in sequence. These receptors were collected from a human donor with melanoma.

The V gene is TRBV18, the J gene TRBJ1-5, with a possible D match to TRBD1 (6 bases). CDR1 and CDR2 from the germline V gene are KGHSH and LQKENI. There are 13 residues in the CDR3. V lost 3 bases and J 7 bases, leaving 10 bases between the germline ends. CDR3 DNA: TGTGCCAGCTCACCGGGGGGCAGACAGCCCCAGCATTTT. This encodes CASSPGGRQPQHF.

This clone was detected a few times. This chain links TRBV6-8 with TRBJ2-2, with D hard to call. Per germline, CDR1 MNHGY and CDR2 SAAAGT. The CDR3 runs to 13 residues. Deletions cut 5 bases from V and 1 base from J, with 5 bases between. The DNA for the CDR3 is TGTGCCAGCAGTCAAGGGAACACCGGGGAGCTGTTTTTT. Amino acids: CASSQGNTGELFF.